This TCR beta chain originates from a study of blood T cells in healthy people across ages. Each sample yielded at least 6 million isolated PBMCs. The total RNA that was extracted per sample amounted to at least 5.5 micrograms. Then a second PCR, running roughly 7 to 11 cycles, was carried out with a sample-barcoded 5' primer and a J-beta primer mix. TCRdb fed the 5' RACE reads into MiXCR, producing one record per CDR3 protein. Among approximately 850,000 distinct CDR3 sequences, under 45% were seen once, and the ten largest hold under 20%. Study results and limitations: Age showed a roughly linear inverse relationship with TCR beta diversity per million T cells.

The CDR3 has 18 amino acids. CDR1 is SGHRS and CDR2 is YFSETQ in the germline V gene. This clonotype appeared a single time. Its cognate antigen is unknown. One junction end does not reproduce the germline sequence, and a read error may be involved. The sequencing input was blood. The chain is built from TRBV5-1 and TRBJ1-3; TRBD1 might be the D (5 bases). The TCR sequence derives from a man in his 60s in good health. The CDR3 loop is CASSLPPRRDYSGDTIYF. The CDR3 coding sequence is TGCGCCAGCAGCCTGCCACCGCGCAGGGACTACTCTGGAGACACCATATATTTT. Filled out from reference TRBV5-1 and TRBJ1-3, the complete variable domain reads KAGVTQTPRYLIKTRGQQVTLSCSPISGHRSVSWYQQTPGQGLQFLFEYFSETQRNKGNFPGRFSGRQFSNSRSEMNVSTLELGDSALYLCASSLPPRRDYSGDTIYFGEGSWLTVV.